The 2 T cell receptor beta chains reported below all come from one sample, sequenced in a study of T cell responses to AZD1222 COVID-19 vaccine. Assay used: immunoSEQ multiplex PCR; TCRdb lists only in-frame clones, some missing. The table records 84,000 or so clones, over 75% of them present only once. The sequencing here drew on peripheral blood, taken on day 0 of MenACWY control vaccination. The receptors originated from an adult in good health.

The chain recombines TRBV9 with TRBJ2-3; 8 bases agree with TRBD2. Germline V CDR1 and CDR2: SGDLS, YYNGEE. The CDR3 is made up of 17 amino acids. Losses at the gene ends were 4 bases for V and 6 bases for J; bases not matched to a gene: 16. DNA of the CDR3: TGTGCCAGCAGCCGCGTAGGGGAGCGGGGGCTCCGGGATACGCAGTATTTT. It yields the protein CASSRVGERGLRDTQYF.

This rearrangement joins TRBV19 to TRBJ1-2; 9 bases fit TRBD1. Germline V gene sequence: CDR1 LNHDA, CDR2 SQIVND (reference sequence). Trimming took 11 bases from V and 5 from J; bases not matched to a gene: 12. The CDR3 loop spans 14 amino acids. The CDR3 bases are TGTGCCTCCGACCCCGGGACAGGGCCTTATGGCTACACCTTC. This encodes CASDPGTGPYGYTF.